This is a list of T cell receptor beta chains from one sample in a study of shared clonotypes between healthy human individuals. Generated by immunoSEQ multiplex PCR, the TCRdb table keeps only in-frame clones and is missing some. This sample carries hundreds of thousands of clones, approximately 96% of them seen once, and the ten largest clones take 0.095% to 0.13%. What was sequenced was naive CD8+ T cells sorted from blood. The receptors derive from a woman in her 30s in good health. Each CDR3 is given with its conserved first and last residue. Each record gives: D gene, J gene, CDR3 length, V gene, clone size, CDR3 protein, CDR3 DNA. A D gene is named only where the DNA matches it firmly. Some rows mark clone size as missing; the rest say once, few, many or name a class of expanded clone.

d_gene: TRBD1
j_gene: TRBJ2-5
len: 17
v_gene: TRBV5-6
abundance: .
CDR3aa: CASSLRRGLEVRETQYF
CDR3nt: TGTGCCAGCAGCTTGAGAAGGGGGCTGGAGGTGCGAGAGACCCAGTACTTC

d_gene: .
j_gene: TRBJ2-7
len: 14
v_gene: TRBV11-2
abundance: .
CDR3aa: CASSLEISGHEQYF
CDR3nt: TGTGCCAGCAGCTTAGAGATCTCAGGGCACGAGCAGTACTTC

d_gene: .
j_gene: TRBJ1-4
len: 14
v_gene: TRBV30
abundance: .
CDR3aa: CAWSGATTNEKLFF
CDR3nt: TGTGCCTGGAGTGGAGCAACAACTAATGAAAAACTGTTTTTT

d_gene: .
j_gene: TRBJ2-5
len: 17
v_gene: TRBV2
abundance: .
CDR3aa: CASSEAGAIAHQETQYF
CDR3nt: TGTGCCAGCAGTGAAGCTGGTGCCATTGCCCACCAAGAGACCCAGTACTTC

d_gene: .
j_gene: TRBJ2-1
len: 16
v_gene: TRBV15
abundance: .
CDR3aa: CATSSLFLGGNNEQFF
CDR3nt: TGTGCCACCAGCAGCCTCTTCCTGGGCGGCAACAATGAGCAGTTCTTC

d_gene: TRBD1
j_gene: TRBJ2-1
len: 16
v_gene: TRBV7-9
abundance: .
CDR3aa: CASSIDRDRVYNEQFF
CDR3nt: TGTGCCAGCAGCATTGACCGGGACAGGGTTTACAATGAGCAGTTCTTC

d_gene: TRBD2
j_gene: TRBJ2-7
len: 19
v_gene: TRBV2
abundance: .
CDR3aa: CASSEDRRRRLAGSYEQYF
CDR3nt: TGTGCCAGCAGTGAAGATCGAAGGAGGAGGCTAGCGGGATCCTACGAGCAGTACTTC

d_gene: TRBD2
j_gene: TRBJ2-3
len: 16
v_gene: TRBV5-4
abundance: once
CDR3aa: CASSQRLAGDRESQYF
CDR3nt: TGTGCCAGCAGCCAGAGACTAGCGGGAGACCGCGAGTCGCAGTATTTT

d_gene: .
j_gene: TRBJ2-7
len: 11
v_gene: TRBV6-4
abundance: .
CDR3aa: CASSDGHEQYF
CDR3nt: TGTGCCAGCAGTGATGGGCACGAGCAGTACTTC

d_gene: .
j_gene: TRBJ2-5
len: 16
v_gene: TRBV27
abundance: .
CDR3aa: CASSLEGESSRETQYF
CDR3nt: TGTGCCAGCAGTTTAGAGGGGGAATCTAGTAGGGAGACCCAGTACTTC

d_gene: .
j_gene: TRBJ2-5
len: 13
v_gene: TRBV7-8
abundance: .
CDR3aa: CASSLLTGPTQYF
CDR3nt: TGTGCCAGCAGCTTATTAACAGGGCCGACCCAGTACTTC

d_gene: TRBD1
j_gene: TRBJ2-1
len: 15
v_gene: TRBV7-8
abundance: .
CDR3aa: CASSLGQGAYNEQFF
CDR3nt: TGTGCCAGCAGCTTAGGACAGGGGGCGTACAATGAGCAGTTCTTC

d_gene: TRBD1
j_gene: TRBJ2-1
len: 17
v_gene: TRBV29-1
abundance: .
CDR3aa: CSALGTGGEVRYNEQFF
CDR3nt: TGCAGCGCATTAGGGACAGGGGGCGAAGTTCGCTACAATGAGCAGTTCTTC

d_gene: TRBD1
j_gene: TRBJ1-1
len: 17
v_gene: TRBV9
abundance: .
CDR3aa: CASSQQGSLQPNTEAFF
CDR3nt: TGTGCCAGCAGCCAACAGGGGTCCTTACAGCCGAACACTGAAGCTTTCTTT

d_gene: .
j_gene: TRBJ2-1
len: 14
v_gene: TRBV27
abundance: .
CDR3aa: CASRTRGSYNEQFF
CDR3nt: TGTGCCAGCAGGACCCGGGGCTCCTACAATGAGCAGTTCTTC

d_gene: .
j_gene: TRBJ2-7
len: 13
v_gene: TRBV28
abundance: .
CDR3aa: CASSFTSLYEQYF
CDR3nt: TGTGCCAGCAGTTTTACTAGCCTTTACGAGCAGTACTTC

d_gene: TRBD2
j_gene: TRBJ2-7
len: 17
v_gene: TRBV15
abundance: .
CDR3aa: CATSRELSGRVPNEQYF
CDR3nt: TGTGCCACCAGCAGGGAGCTTAGCGGGAGAGTCCCCAACGAGCAGTACTTC

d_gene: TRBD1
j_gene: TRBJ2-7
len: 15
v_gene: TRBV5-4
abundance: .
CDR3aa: CASSLVQGAFYEQYF
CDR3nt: TGTGCCAGCAGCTTGGTCCAGGGGGCCTTTTACGAGCAGTACTTC

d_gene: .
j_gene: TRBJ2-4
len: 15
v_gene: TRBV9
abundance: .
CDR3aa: CASSSGSRAKNIQYF
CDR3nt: TGTGCCAGCAGTTCAGGGAGCAGGGCCAAAAACATTCAGTACTTC

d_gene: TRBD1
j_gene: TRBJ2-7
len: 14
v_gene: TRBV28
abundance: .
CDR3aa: CASSLRQGVYEQYF
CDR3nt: TGTGCCAGCAGTTTACGGCAGGGGGTATACGAGCAGTACTTC

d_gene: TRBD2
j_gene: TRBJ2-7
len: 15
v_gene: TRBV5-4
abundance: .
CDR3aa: CASSGTSGSSYEQYF
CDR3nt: TGTGCCAGCAGCGGGACTAGCGGGAGCTCCTACGAGCAGTACTTC

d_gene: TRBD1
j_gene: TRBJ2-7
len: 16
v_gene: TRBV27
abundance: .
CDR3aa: CASSPSQGTNSYEQYF
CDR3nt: TGTGCCAGCAGCCCATCACAGGGGACAAACTCCTACGAGCAGTACTTC

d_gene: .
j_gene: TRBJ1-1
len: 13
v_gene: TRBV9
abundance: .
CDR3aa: CASSVALNTEAFF
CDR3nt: TGTGCCAGCAGCGTAGCGCTGAACACTGAAGCTTTCTTT

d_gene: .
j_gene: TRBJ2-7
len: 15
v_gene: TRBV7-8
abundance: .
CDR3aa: CASSLVAGLTYEQYF
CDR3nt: TGTGCCAGCAGCTTAGTCGCAGGGCTTACATACGAGCAGTACTTC

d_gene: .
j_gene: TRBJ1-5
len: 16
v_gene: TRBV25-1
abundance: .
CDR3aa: CASSYLGGRRNQPQHF
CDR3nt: TGTGCCAGCAGTTATTTAGGGGGTCGGCGCAATCAGCCCCAGCATTTT

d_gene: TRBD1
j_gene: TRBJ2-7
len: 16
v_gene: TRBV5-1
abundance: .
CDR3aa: CASSPLGQGLSYEQYF
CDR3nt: TGCGCCAGCAGCCCGTTAGGACAGGGGCTCTCCTACGAGCAGTACTTC

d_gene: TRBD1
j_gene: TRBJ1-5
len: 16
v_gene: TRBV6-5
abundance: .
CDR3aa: CASSYPDRDSNQPQHF
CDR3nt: TGTGCCAGCAGTTACCCTGACAGGGATAGCAATCAGCCCCAGCATTTT

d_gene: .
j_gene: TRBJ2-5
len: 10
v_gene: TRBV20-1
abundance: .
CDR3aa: CSANRKTQYF
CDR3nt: TGCAGTGCTAACAGGAAGACCCAGTACTTC

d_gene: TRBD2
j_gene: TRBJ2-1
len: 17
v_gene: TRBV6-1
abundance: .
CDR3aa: CASSEGSWLAGDNEQFF
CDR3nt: TGTGCCAGCAGTGAGGGTTCGTGGCTAGCGGGAGACAATGAGCAGTTCTTC

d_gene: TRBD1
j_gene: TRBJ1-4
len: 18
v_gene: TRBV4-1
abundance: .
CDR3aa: CASSQDRQGARSNEKLFF
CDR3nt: TGCGCCAGCAGCCAAGATCGGCAGGGGGCCAGGTCTAATGAAAAACTGTTTTTT

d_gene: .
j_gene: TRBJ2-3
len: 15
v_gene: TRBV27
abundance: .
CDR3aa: CASSLSPDPTDTQYF
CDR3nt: TGTGCCAGCAGTTTATCTCCGGACCCTACAGATACGCAGTATTTT

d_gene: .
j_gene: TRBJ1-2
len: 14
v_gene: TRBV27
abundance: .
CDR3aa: CASSAQLNPYGYTF
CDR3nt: TGTGCCAGCAGTGCACAACTGAACCCCTATGGCTACACCTTC

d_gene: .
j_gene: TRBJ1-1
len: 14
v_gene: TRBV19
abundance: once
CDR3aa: CASSIVGGNTEAFF
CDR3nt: TGTGCCAGTAGTATAGTTGGTGGGAACACTGAAGCTTTCTTT

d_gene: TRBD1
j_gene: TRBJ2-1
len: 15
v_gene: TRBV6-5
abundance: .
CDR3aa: CASSGQGVVVYEQFF
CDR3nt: TGTGCCAGCAGTGGACAGGGGGTAGTTGTCTATGAGCAGTTCTTC

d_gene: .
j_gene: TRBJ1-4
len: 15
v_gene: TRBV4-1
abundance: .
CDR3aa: CASSQAGHPNEKLFF
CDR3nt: TGCGCCAGCAGCCAAGCAGGACACCCGAATGAAAAACTGTTTTTT

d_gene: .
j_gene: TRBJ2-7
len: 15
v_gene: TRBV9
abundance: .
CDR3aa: CASSVALSGHYEQYF
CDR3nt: TGTGCCAGCAGCGTAGCTTTGAGCGGACACTACGAGCAGTACTTC

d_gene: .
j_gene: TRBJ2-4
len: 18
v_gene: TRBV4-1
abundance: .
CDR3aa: CASSPTRALGGAKNIQYF
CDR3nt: TGCGCCAGCAGTCCAACCCGGGCTTTAGGAGGCGCCAAAAACATTCAGTACTTC

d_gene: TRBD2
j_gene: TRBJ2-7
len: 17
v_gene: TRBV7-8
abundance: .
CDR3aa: CASSLPLAGVPSYEQYF
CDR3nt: TGTGCCAGCAGCTTACCTTTAGCGGGAGTACCCTCCTACGAGCAGTACTTC

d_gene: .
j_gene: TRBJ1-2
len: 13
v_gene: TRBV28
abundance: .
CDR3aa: CASSLLDPSGYTF
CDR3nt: TGTGCCAGCAGTTTGCTAGATCCCTCTGGCTACACCTTC

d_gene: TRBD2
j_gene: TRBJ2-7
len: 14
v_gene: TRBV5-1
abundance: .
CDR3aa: CASSSGLAVYEQYF
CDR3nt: TGCGCCAGCAGCTCTGGACTAGCTGTCTACGAGCAGTACTTC

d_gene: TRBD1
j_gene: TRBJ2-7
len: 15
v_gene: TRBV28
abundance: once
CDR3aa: CASSSPTGGRNEQYF
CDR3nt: TGTGCCAGCAGTTCTCCGACAGGGGGCAGAAACGAGCAGTACTTC

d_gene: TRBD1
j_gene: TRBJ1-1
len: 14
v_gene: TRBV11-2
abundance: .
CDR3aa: CASSFQGAWTEAFF
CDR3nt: TGTGCCAGCAGCTTCCAGGGGGCCTGGACTGAAGCTTTCTTT

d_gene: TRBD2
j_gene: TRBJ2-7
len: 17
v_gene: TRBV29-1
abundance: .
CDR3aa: CSVGWSSGRVLGDEQYF
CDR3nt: TGCAGCGTTGGTTGGTCTAGCGGGAGGGTCTTGGGGGACGAGCAGTACTTC

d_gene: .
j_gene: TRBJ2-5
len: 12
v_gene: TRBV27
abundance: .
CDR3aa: CASSPYQETQYF
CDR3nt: TGTGCCAGCAGTCCGTACCAAGAGACCCAGTACTTC

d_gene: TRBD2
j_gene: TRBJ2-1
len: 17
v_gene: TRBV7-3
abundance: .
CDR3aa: CASSFKGGGRGHNEQFF
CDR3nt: TGTGCCAGCAGCTTCAAGGGTGGCGGGAGAGGTCACAATGAGCAGTTCTTC

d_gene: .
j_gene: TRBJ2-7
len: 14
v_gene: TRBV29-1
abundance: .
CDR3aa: CSVFSPGDSYEQYF
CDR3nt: TGCAGCGTCTTCTCTCCGGGGGACTCCTACGAGCAGTACTTC

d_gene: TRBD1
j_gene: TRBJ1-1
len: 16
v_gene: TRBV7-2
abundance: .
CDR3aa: CASSLPYGQENTEAFF
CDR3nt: TGTGCCAGCAGCTTACCCTACGGACAGGAGAACACTGAAGCTTTCTTT

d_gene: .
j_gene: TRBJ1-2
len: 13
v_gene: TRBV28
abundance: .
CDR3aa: CASSPGRGGGYTF
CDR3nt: TGTGCCAGCAGTCCCGGGCGGGGCGGCGGCTACACCTTC

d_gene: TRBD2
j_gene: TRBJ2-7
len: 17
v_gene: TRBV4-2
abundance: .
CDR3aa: CASSQDPQRGSSYEQYF
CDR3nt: TGTGCCAGCAGCCAAGATCCCCAGCGGGGGAGCTCCTACGAGCAGTACTTC

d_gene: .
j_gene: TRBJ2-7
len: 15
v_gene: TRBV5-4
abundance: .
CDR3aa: CASSLAELSSYEQYF
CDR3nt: TGTGCCAGCAGCTTGGCGGAGCTGAGCTCCTACGAGCAGTACTTC

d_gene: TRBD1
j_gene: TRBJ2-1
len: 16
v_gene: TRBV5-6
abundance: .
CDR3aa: CASSFGGQGAPREQFF
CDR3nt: TGTGCCAGCAGCTTCGGCGGGCAGGGGGCCCCCCGGGAGCAGTTCTTC